Below, one T cell receptor (beta chain) is given with its context. The antigen is undetermined. The CDR3 sequence is 13 residues long. V was pared by 9 bases and J by 0 bases, with 11 bases between. Germline-derived CDR1 and CDR2 are SEHNR and FQNEAQ (reference sequence). Assay: immunoSEQ multiplex PCR; the TCRdb copy retains only in-frame clones and omits some. This table holds over a million clones, about three quarters found once. This specimen comes from a study of shared clonotypes between healthy human individuals. Study-wide results and caveats: Only blood was sampled; tissue repertoires likely differ. Of the naive CD4 clonotypes, about 5% were shared across a handful of donors.

The sequence derives from a young man in good health. The sample was memory CD4+ T cells sorted from blood. The sample's subset: CD45RA-negative fraction. The V and J genes are TRBV7-9 and TRBJ1-1, with D perhaps TRBD1 (5 bases). The CDR3 DNA sequence: TGTGCCAGTTCCGGGGGTGTGAACACTGAAGCTTTCTTT. This encodes CASSGGVNTEAFF.